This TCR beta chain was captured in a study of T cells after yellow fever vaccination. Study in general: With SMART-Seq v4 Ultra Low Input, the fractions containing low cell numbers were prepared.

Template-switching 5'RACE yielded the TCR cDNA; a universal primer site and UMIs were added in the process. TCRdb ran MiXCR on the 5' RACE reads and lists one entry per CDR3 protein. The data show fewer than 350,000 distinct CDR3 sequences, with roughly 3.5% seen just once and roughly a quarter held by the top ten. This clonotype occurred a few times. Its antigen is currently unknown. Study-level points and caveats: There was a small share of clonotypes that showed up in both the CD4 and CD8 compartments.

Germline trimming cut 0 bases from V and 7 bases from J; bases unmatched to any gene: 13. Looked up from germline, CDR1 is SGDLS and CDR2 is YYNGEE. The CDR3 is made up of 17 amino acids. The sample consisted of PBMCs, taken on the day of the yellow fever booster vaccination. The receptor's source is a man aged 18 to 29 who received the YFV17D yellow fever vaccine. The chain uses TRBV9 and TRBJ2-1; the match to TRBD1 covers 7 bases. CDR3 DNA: TGTGCCAGCAGCGTAGACCCTACAGGGGCTAGTACGAATGAGCAGTTCTTC. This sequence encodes CASSVDPTGASTNEQFF.